These 15 T cell receptor beta chains share one sample of origin, sequenced in a study of cytomegalovirus exposure and HLA in healthy donors. PCR primers comprised 60 Vbeta and 13 Jbeta primers. Produced via immunoSEQ multiplex PCR; TCRdb's table is partial and in-frame only. The profile covers tens of thousands of clones, with roughly 79% appearing a single time and 0.5% to 0.65% taken by the ten largest. Sequenced material: PBMCs. Receptors were obtained from a man aged 25-45 years in good health and CMV-seronegative.

The chain carries TRBV9 and TRBJ1-5; unclear D gene. The germline CDR1 and CDR2 sequences are SGDLS and YYNGEE. Between the trimmed V and J ends, which lost 3 bases and 1 base, there was a span of 8 bases. The CDR3 spans 14 residues. This chain's CDR3 is CASSADSSNQPQHF. CDR3 nucleotides: TGTGCCAGCAGCGCGGACTCCAGCAATCAGCCCCAGCATTTT.

The rearrangement uses TRBV7-6 and TRBJ2-3; TRBD2 agrees at 7 bases. The CDR3 extends over 16 amino acids. Germline V CDR1 and CDR2: SGHVS, FNYEAQ. The V gene end was trimmed by 5 bases and the J gene end by 6 bases; junction bases not matched to a gene: 14. CDR3 residues: CASSGDGTTDRDTQYF. The CDR3 coding sequence is TGTGCCAGCAGCGGGGACGGGACTACAGATCGGGATACGCAGTATTTT.

The CDR3 nucleotides read TGTGCCATCAGTGATTCGGGTGGAATTGAAAAACTGTTTTTT. Encoded protein: CAISDSGGIEKLFF. The chain has TRBV10-3 and TRBJ1-4; D gene unclear. V was trimmed by 3 bases and J by 7 bases, leaving 12 bases between them. CDR3 length: 14 residues. The V gene's germline CDR1 is ENHRY and CDR2 SYGVKD.

This clone was detected only a few times. The chain links TRBV5-1 to TRBJ1-1; the D is unclear. V gave up 0 bases and J gave up 3 bases, with 12 bases separating them. Germline V gene sequence: CDR1 SGHRS, CDR2 YFSETQ. The CDR3 extends over 15 amino acids. Here the CDR3 DNA reads TGCGCCAGCAGCTTGGAACCAGGATTGGACACTGAAGCTTTCTTT. Amino acid sequence: CASSLEPGLDTEAFF. Full variable domain (outside the CDR3, taken from reference TRBV5-1 and TRBJ1-1): KAGVTQTPRYLIKTRGQQVTLSCSPISGHRSVSWYQQTPGQGLQFLFEYFSETQRNKGNFPGRFSGRQFSNSRSEMNVSTLELGDSALYLCASSLEPGLDTEAFFGQGTRLTVV.

This chain joins TRBV5-5 and TRBJ1-1, with D perhaps matching TRBD1 (5 bases). The germline V gene encodes CDR1 SGHKS and CDR2 YYEKEE (reference sequence). The V end lost 2 bases, the J end lost 3 bases, and 11 bases lay between the germline ends. The CDR3 length is 14 residues. The CDR3, as DNA: TGTGCCAGCAGCTTTCCCGGGGGGGACACTGAAGCTTTCTTT. Translation: CASSFPGGDTEAFF.

The gene calls are TRBV18 and TRBJ1-3, with D possibly being TRBD1 (6 bases). Trimming stripped 3 bases from V and 5 bases from J, with 11 bases between. CDR3 length: 14 amino acids. The germline V gene has CDR1 KGHSH and CDR2 LQKENI. The CDR3, as DNA: TGTGCCAGCTCACCTCCGGACAGACGAAACACCATATATTTT. It codes for CASSPPDRRNTIYF.

As to this clone: Its ends do not fully match the called genes, so a read error is possible. This rearrangement joins TRBV5-1 to TRBJ2-1; no clear D gene. This CDR3 comprises 12 residues. Germline values: CDR1 SGHRS, CDR2 YFSETQ. The CDR3 reads CTSSDTNNEQFF. The CDR3 nucleotides are TGCACCAGCAGCGATACAAACAATGAGCAGTTCTTC.

The chain combines TRBV6-4 with TRBJ2-7; TRBD2 matches at 9 bases. V trimming: 2 bases; J trimming: 9 bases; junction bases outside the gene matches: 5. Germline CDR1 reads MRHNA; CDR2 reads SNTAGT. The CDR3 is 13 amino acids. The chain's CDR3 is CASSDMGREGQYV. The DNA of the CDR3 is TGTGCCAGCAGTGACATGGGGCGGGAGGGGCAGTACGTC.

The chain joins TRBV27 to TRBJ1-1, with a tentative D call TRBD1 (6 bases). Germline CDR1 and CDR2: MNHEY and SMNVEV (reference sequence). The ends were cut back, 5 bases at V and 8 bases at J, with 15 bases in the middle. This CDR3 has 13 residues. CDR3 loop: CASSPNRVNEAFF. In nucleotides, the CDR3 is TGTGCCAGCAGTCCAAACAGGGTTAACGAAGCTTTCTTT.

V usage is TRBV7-3 and J usage is TRBJ1-1, with TRBD1 as a possible D gene (5 bases). Trimming shortened V by 6 bases and J by 1 base, and 9 bases separated the two germline ends. In germline, CDR1 is SGHTA, CDR2 FQGTGA. The CDR3 runs 13 residues. The DNA of the CDR3 is TGTGCCAGCAGTTACGGACAGAACACTGAAGCTTTCTTT. The encoded protein is CASSYGQNTEAFF.

DNA of the CDR3: TGTGCCAGCAGCTCCTTTGACAGGGGGGGTATAGGGTTCTATGGCTACACCTTC. The encoded protein is CASSSFDRGGIGFYGYTF. The chain couples TRBV7-6 to TRBJ1-2; 9 positions agree with TRBD1. V was pared by 4 bases and J by 4 bases, with 16 bases of the junction left unmatched. Germline V CDR1 and CDR2: SGHVS, FNYEAQ. This CDR3 contains 18 residues.

The chain recombines TRBV19 with TRBJ2-1, with 14 bases fitting TRBD2. This CDR3 has 14 amino acids. V was pared by 8 bases and J by 8 bases, with 5 bases of the junction left unmatched. Germline V gene lookup returns CDR1 LNHDA and CDR2 SQIVND (reference sequence). The CDR3, as DNA: TGTGCCAGTGGGACTAGCGGGAGCCCTCATGAGCAGTTCTTC. Protein: CASGTSGSPHEQFF.

This clone has just one count. The chain has TRBV11-2 and TRBJ1-5; D remains unclear. Between the trimmed V and J ends, which lost 3 bases and 5 bases, there was a span of 8 bases. Germline loops: CDR1 SGHAT, CDR2 FQNNGV. CDR3 length equals 13 residues. CDR3 amino acids: CASSLFQDQPQHF. CDR3 bases: TGTGCCAGCAGCTTGTTTCAGGATCAGCCCCAGCATTTT.

The V gene is TRBV21-1, the J gene TRBJ1-5; no DNA check was done on the table's D call, TRBD1. TRBV21-1 is reported as a pseudogene. CDR3 size: 18 residues. The CDR3 DNA sequence: TGTGCCAGCAGCCGTTACATAAAACAGGGGAGCTGCAATCAGCCCCAGCATTTT. Its protein is CASSRYIKQGSCNQPQHF.

The V and J genes are TRBV4-3 and TRBJ2-1; D remains ambiguous. Deletions cut 0 bases from V and 0 bases from J, with 12 bases between. The CDR3 loop spans 17 amino acids. Germline CDR1 LGHNA, CDR2 YSLEER. CDR3 sequence reads: CASSQDYLLNSYNEQFF. DNA of the CDR3: TGCGCCAGCAGCCAAGATTACCTGCTAAACTCCTACAATGAGCAGTTCTTC.